This T cell receptor (beta chain) was sequenced in a study of long-term antiretroviral therapy in people with HIV. The run of the v3.0 immunoSEQ assay was at survey level. Some clones are missing from TCRdb's copy, which holds only in-frame ones; the method was immunoSEQ multiplex PCR. The repertoire holds some 15,000 clones, over 70% seen once, with about 14% in the top ten. The germline V gene has CDR1 WSHSY and CDR2 SAAADI. The V end was cut by 5 bases, the J end by 6 bases, with 14 bases between. The CDR3 is 13 amino acids. This clone was seen a few times. The sample here was unsorted PBMCs, taken about 1.2 years before starting antiretroviral therapy. This sequence originates from a man younger than 40 with HIV. The chain uses TRBV10-2 and TRBJ2-7; tentatively, D is TRBD1 (6 bases). DNA of the CDR3: TGCGCCAGCAGTAATCAGGGGACCATCGAGCAGTACTTC. It is translated as CASSNQGTIEQYF.